Following are 20 T cell receptor beta chains from one sample sequenced in a study of response to subunit inactivated influenza vaccine. MiXCR, run by TCRdb on the RT-PCR reads, gives a single entry per CDR3 protein. Of around 200,000 distinct CDR3 sequences listed, 13% to 15% are singletons. Material: CD8+ T cells sorted from PBMCs, obtained around 5 days after vaccination. The origin of the receptors is a man between 50 and 59 years old who received an inactivated influenza vaccine.

The chain joins TRBV4-1 to TRBJ2-5; TRBD1 might be the D (5 bases). CDR1 and CDR2 from the germline V gene are MGHRA and YSYEKL. V gave up 0 bases and J gave up 5 bases, with 10 bases separating them. The CDR3 sequence is 14 residues long. The DNA of the CDR3 is TGCGCCAGCAGCCAAGATCAGGGTGGGGAGACCCAGTACTTC. Translation: CASSQDQGGETQYF.

This clonotype has more than one count but fewer than ten. The V and J genes are TRBV4-3 and TRBJ2-1, with D uncertain. Germline CDR1 and CDR2: LGHNA and YSLEER. V shed 3 bases and J shed 0 bases, with 9 bases lying between them. The CDR3 covers 15 residues. The CDR3 sequence is CASSHGPISYNEQFF. DNA of the CDR3: TGCGCCAGCAGCCACGGACCCATCTCCTACAATGAGCAGTTCTTC.

In this sample, this clonotype turned up a few times. This chain connects TRBV25-1 to TRBJ2-5, with a possible D match to TRBD1 (6 bases). This CDR3 region has 14 residues. The V end was cut by 3 bases, the J end by 5 bases, with 13 bases between. Germline CDR1 is MGHDK and CDR2 is SYGVNS. The CDR3 DNA follows: TGTGCCAGCAGTGAGCAGGGGCGCTGGGAGACCCAGTACTTC. Translating gives CASSEQGRWETQYF.

This clonotype was seen ten or more times. The chain has TRBV4-3 and TRBJ2-5; 13 nucleotides match TRBD2. CDR1 is LGHNA and CDR2 is YSLEER in the germline V gene. V shed 3 bases and J 5 bases; nucleotides not matched to a gene: 6. The CDR3 consists of 16 residues. CDR3 sequence reads: CASSQDPGLAGETQYF. The CDR3 DNA reads TGCGCCAGCAGCCAGGATCCGGGACTAGCGGGGGAGACCCAGTACTTC.

This clonotype was observed a few times. The chain is built from TRBV29-1 and TRBJ2-7; D is tentatively TRBD1 or TRBD2 (5 bases each). The V end lost 6 bases, the J end lost 0 bases, and 12 bases lay between the germline ends. This CDR3 region has 13 residues. CDR1 and CDR2 (germline): SQVTM, ANQGSEA. The CDR3 region has the DNA TGCAGCGTCGAGGGGTTGAGCTCCTACGAGCAGTACTTC. Translated: CSVEGLSSYEQYF.

This clonotype was detected many times. This sequence joins TRBV5-1 and TRBJ2-1, with 8 positions matching TRBD1. Looked up from germline, CDR1 is SGHRS and CDR2 is YFSETQ. The trim removed 3 bases at V and 6 bases at J, leaving 8 bases unmatched. This CDR3 is 15 amino acids long. CDR3 sequence (DNA): TGCGCCAGCAGCTGGACAGGGAGAGGGGGCAATGAGCAGTTCTTC. It translates to CASSWTGRGGNEQFF. The whole variable domain, filled in from reference TRBV5-1 and TRBJ2-1, reads KAGVTQTPRYLIKTRGQQVTLSCSPISGHRSVSWYQQTPGQGLQFLFEYFSETQRNKGNFPGRFSGRQFSNSRSEMNVSTLELGDSALYLCASSWTGRGGNEQFFGPGTRLTVL.

This sequence joins TRBV10-3 and TRBJ2-1; D is uncertain. The germline gives CDR1 ENHRY, CDR2 SYGVKD. Trimming shortened V by 6 bases and J by 4 bases, and 10 bases separated the two germline ends. This CDR3 is 13 amino acids long. DNA of the CDR3: TGTGCCATCAGAACGAACGGATACAATGAGCAGTTCTTC. Translation: CAIRTNGYNEQFF.

The V gene is TRBV10-2, the J gene TRBJ1-1, with D tentatively TRBD1 (6 bases). CDR3 length: 14 residues. The germline V gene encodes CDR1 WSHSY and CDR2 SAAADI. V was trimmed by 6 bases and J by 3 bases, leaving 14 bases between them. CDR3 in amino acids: CASRPTGLDTEAFF. CDR3 coding DNA: TGCGCCAGCAGACCAACAGGGTTGGACACTGAAGCTTTCTTT.

V usage is TRBV6-1 and J usage is TRBJ1-2; maybe TRBD1 (5 bases). Trimming shortened V by 10 bases and J by 4 bases, and 10 bases separated the two germline ends. Per germline, CDR1 MNHNS and CDR2 SASEGT. This CDR3 is 11 amino acids long. CDR3 amino acids: CATRDPYGYTF. The CDR3 region has the DNA TGTGCCACCCGGGACCCCTATGGCTACACCTTC.

The chain uses TRBV28 and TRBJ2-7, with 8 bases identical to TRBD1. V lost 6 bases, J lost 0 bases, and 7 bases stayed unmatched. CDR3 size: 15 residues. Germline V CDR1 and CDR2: MDHEN, SYDVKM. The CDR3 nucleotides read TGTGCCAGCAGCGACAGGGGCCCGAGCTCCTACGAGCAGTACTTC. Amino acids: CASSDRGPSSYEQYF.

This clonotype has only a few counts. The chain combines TRBV9 with TRBJ2-1; a possible D gene is TRBD2 (5 bases). The CDR3 sequence is 14 residues long. Deletions cut 4 bases from V and 8 bases from J, with 16 bases between. Germline CDR1 SGDLS, CDR2 YYNGEE. The DNA for the CDR3 is TGTGCCAGCAGCAAGGGTACCGGGAACCATGAGCAGTTCTTC. Translated: CASSKGTGNHEQFF.

The V and J genes are TRBV29-1 and TRBJ1-2; the D is unclear. The germline V gene encodes CDR1 SQVTM and CDR2 ANQGSEA. The CDR3 sequence is 13 residues long. The V gene lost 0 bases and the J gene lost 7 bases, with 12 bases spanning the gap. CDR3 DNA: TGCAGCGTTGAAGATCACGGGTCGCCTGGCTACACCTTC. Its protein product is CSVEDHGSPGYTF.

This clonotype was seen at least ten times. The chain uses TRBV7-6 and TRBJ2-1; D is perhaps TRBD1 (5 bases). Trimming stripped 5 bases from V and 4 bases from J, with 9 bases between. CDR1 is SGHVS and CDR2 is FNYEAQ in the germline V gene. The length of the CDR3 is 13 residues. CDR3 DNA sequence: TGTGCCAGCAGCCCTACAGGATACAATGAGCAGTTCTTC. Translating gives CASSPTGYNEQFF.

This clonotype was found a few times. V usage is TRBV4-1 and J usage is TRBJ2-5; D gene unclear. Trimming took 2 bases from V and 0 from J, leaving 4 bases between them. This CDR3 has 13 amino acids. Looked up from germline, CDR1 is MGHRA and CDR2 is YSYEKL. CDR3 bases: TGCGCCAGCAGCCAAACGCACCAAGAGACCCAGTACTTC. Its translation is CASSQTHQETQYF.

This clonotype came up a few times. This chain uses TRBV7-9 with TRBJ2-3; the D is unclear. The CDR3 contains 13 residues. Germline CDR1 reads SEHNR; CDR2 reads FQNEAQ (reference sequence). Trimming removed 5 bases from V and 1 base from J, with 7 bases in between. CDR3 coding DNA: TGTGCCAGCAGCCGCTTACGCACAGATACGCAGTATTTT. This encodes CASSRLRTDTQYF.

This clonotype was counted between two and nine times. The chain joins TRBV28 to TRBJ2-7; maybe TRBD2 (6 bases). CDR3 length equals 15 residues. Germline V lookup: CDR1 MDHEN, CDR2 SYDVKM. V was cut by 4 bases and J by 2 bases, with 15 bases left in between. For the CDR3, the DNA is TGTGCCAGCAGTTCGCTTCGGACTACCACCTACGAGCAGTACTTC. This codes for CASSSLRTTTYEQYF.

The V gene is TRBV6-1, the J gene TRBJ2-2; 7 nucleotides line up with TRBD1. The germline V gene encodes CDR1 MNHNS and CDR2 SASEGT. The CDR3 totals 15 residues. J lost 4 bases, V lost 7 bases, and 9 bases had no gene match. The CDR3 DNA reads as TGTGCCAGCACCCAATCGACAGGGCCCACCGGGGAGCTGTTTTTT. This translates into CASTQSTGPTGELFF.

The chain carries TRBV20-1 and TRBJ2-7; 7 bases align to TRBD2. Germline assignment: CDR1 DFQATT and CDR2 SNEGSKA (reference sequence). This CDR3 is built from 14 residues. J gave up 4 bases and V 0 bases, and 6 bases lay outside the gene matches. The CDR3 spells CSAREIRGDYEQYF. The CDR3 DNA reads as TGCAGTGCTAGAGAGATACGGGGGGATTACGAGCAGTACTTC.

This chain joins TRBV4-3 and TRBJ2-1; 9 bases line up with TRBD2. CDR1 is LGHNA and CDR2 is YSLEER in the germline V gene. V gave up 5 bases and J gave up 6 bases; unmatched junction bases: 11. This CDR3 contains 16 residues. The CDR3 protein is CASSGHGTSWINEQFF. The CDR3 DNA reads as TGCGCCAGCAGCGGACACGGGACTAGCTGGATCAATGAGCAGTTCTTC.

This clonotype was seen only a few times. This chain uses TRBV2 with TRBJ1-5; 9 nucleotides agree with TRBD1. Germline values: CDR1 SNHLY, CDR2 FYNNEI. The CDR3 runs to 14 residues. Trimming at V came to 10 bases and at J to 9 bases, leaving 13 bases not matched to a gene. DNA for the CDR3: TGTGCCACCGGGGACAGGGAGGGGGATCGGCCCCAGCATTTT. This translates into CATGDREGDRPQHF.